This T cell receptor (beta chain) was recorded in a study of T cell responses to AZD1222 COVID-19 vaccine (dated by TCRdb to the early 2020s). About the study as a whole: TCR sequencing covered some 240 trial participants: 200 to 220 given two doses of AZD1222 and around 26 given two doses of MenACWY control vaccine. Trial participants were enrolled into age subgroups of 18-55, 56-69 and 70-plus years, which contained about 150, 27 and 61 TCR-sequenced participants, respectively.

Summary of the overall study and its limitations: Reportedly, close to half of the unique spike-specific TCRs recognized epitopes lying outside the regions that are mutated in the B.1.351 and B.1.1.7 variants. Participants were mostly white British, with more females than males. The authors suggested clonal diversity may have been underestimated. Conclusions about previously exposed vaccinees were limited because only six AZD1222 recipients were SARS-CoV-2 seropositive at baseline. The vaccine-associated CD4 TCRs covered the entire spike protein, and the dominant responses fell in regions 160-218 and 743-854. After two AZD1222 doses, spike-specific TCR breadth and depth were significantly higher than at day 0 and than in MenACWY recipients. In the small 56-69-year group, the increase in depth fell short of significance, most likely because of low power. Because no samples from the day 14 peak response were available, repertoires could be characterized only after the peak T cell response.

From the cysteine through the phenylalanine, the CDR3 covers 15 amino acids. Here the CDR3 DNA is all that survives: 45 bases in frame from base 1. Per the germline V gene, SGHDN is the CDR1 and FVKESK is the CDR2. Trimmed from V: 5 bases; trimmed from J: 10 bases; junction bases lacking a gene match: 13. Points on this clone: The antigen this receptor binds is unknown. No clone much larger than this one lies a single base away; base qualities are absent.

The CDR3 regions of human TCRbeta chains were analyzed by immunosequencing. As for how the authors treated the data: Repertoire TCRs were matched against a reference library of SARS-CoV-2-specific TCRs generated with the MIRA antigen-specificity platform. Breadth meant the fraction of unique TCRs that were SARS-CoV-2-associated, whereas depth meant the fraction of total T cells that were SARS-CoV-2-associated. Each spike-specific TCR was assigned to its reactive spike region and to a CD4 or CD8 class using the MIRA data. Log10-transformed breadth and depth values were compared by one-way ANOVA with Sidak's multiple comparisons tests. The immuneACCESS repertoire file appears here via TCRdb, limited to in-frame rearrangements. These files lack a portion of the clones; in checked studies, under half of the deficit traces to unresolved V genes, and the cause of the others is not known. The DNA was the basis for D and trimming; V, J and clone size are from that table. The table for this sample lists 95,000 to 130,000 clones; roughly 93% of them were counted only once. Jointly, the top ten make up roughly 1.6% of the sample.

What the time point label conveys for this sample: about 28 days (+/-7) after the second vaccine dose. AZD1222 recipients with second doses at about 4 weeks or about 12 weeks were pooled, because spike-specific TCR depth and breadth did not differ between schedules. The vaccinee samples were drawn from two UK trials, COV001 and COV002, one of which was a single-blind randomized controlled phase 2/3 trial testing AZD1222 (ChAdOx1 nCoV-19) in healthy adults. For TCRbeta chain sequencing, PBMC samples were collected from trial participants at day 0 and at day 28 after the second dose. The chain is made from TRBV14 and TRBJ2-1; 8 bases in between match TRBD1. The sample in question was peripheral blood, obtained 28 days after the second AZD1222 dose. The sequence derives from an adult who received the AZD1222 COVID-19 vaccine. The DNA sequence follows: TGTGCCAGCAGCGGTCGGGACAGGCCAGTATTGGAGCAGTTCTTC. The translation is CASSGRDRPVLEQFF.